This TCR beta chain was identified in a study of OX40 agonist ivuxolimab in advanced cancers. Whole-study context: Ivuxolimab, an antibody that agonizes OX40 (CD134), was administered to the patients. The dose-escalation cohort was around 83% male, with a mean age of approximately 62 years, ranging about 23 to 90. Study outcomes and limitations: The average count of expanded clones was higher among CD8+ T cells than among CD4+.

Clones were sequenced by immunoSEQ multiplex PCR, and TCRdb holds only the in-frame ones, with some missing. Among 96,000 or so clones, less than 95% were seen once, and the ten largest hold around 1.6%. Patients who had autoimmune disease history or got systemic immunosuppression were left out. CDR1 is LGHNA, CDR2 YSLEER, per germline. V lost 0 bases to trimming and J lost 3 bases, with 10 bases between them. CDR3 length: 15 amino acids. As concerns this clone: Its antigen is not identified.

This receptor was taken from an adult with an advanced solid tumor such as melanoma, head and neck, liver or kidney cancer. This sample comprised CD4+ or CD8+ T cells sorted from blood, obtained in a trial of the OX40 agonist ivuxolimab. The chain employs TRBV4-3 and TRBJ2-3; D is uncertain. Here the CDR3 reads CASSQDRSETDTQYF. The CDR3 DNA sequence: TGCGCCAGCAGCCAAGATAGGTCAGAGACAGATACGCAGTATTTT.